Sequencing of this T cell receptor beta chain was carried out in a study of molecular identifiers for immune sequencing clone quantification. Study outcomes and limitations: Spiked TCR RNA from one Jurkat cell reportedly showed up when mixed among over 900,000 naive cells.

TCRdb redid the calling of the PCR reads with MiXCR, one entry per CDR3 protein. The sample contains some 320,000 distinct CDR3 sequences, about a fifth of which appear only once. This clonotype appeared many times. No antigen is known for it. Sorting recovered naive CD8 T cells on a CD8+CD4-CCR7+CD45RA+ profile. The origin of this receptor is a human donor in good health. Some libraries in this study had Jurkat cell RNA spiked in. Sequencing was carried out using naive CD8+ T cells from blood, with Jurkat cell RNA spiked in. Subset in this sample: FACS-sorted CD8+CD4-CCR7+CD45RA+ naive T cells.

The CDR3 is CASSRDRSSYNEQFF. In nucleotides, the CDR3 is TGTGCCAGCAGCCGGGACAGGAGCTCCTACAATGAGCAGTTCTTC. This chain joins TRBV7-6 and TRBJ2-1, with 8 positions matching TRBD1. The germline CDR1 and CDR2 sequences are SGHVS and FNYEAQ. The CDR3 spans 15 residues. V was clipped by 5 bases and J by 0 bases; unmatched bases: 3.